This T cell receptor beta chain was observed in a study of CD8 T cells in ankylosing spondylitis. General study findings and limits: Clones tied to disease were said to be significantly enriched in matched ankylosing spondylitis synovial fluid. Researchers report that disease-linked clones proved CD8+ and relatively rare in peripheral blood. Some of the motif variants had earlier been found in reactive arthritis patients' fluid and blood. Several highly homologous variants made up a TCR beta motif, and this motif appeared characteristic of ankylosing spondylitis blood.

Only one count was recorded for this clonotype. No antigen is known for it. Each CDR3 protein gets one entry after TCRdb re-called the 5' RACE reads with MiXCR. The sample consists of almost 400,000 distinct CDR3 sequences, more than 20% of them appearing once. This CDR3 has 13 amino acids. V lost 5 bases and J 6 bases, leaving 14 bases between the germline ends. The germline gives CDR1 DFQATT, CDR2 SNEGSKA (reference sequence). The rearrangement uses TRBV20-1 and TRBJ2-1, with D tentatively TRBD2 (5 bases). The sequencing input was blood, either unsorted or a sorted T cell fraction (not recorded which). The receptor comes from a male donor with ankylosing spondylitis. The CDR3 coding sequence is TGCAGTGCTCCCCGCGGACTCAGCAATGAGCAGTTCTTC. Encoded protein: CSAPRGLSNEQFF.